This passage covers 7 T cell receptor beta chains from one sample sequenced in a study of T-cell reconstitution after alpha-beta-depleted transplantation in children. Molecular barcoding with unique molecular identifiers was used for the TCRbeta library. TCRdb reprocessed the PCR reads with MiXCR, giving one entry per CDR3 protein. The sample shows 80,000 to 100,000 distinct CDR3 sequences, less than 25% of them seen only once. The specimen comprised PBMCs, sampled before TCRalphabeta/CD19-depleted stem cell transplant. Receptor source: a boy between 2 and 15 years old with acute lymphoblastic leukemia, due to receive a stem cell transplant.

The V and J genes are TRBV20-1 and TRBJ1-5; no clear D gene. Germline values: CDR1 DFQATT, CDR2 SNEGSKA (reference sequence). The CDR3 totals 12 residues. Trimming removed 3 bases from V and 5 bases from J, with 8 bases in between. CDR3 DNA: TGCAGTGCTAGTGCCGGAGATCAGCCCCAGCATTTT. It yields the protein CSASAGDQPQHF.

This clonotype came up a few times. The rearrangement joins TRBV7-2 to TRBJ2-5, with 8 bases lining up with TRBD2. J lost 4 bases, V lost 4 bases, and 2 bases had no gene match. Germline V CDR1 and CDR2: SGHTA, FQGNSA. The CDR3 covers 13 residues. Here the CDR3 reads CASSSGLAETQYF. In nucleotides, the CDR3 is TGTGCCAGCAGCTCAGGACTAGCAGAGACCCAGTACTTC. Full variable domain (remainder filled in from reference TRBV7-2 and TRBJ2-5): GAGVSQSPSNKVTEKGKDVELRCDPISGHTALYWYRQSLGQGLEFLIYFQGNSAPDKSGLPSDRFSAERTGGSVSTLTIQRTQQEDSAVYLCASSSGLAETQYFGPGTRLLVL.

The chain's CDR3 is CSARVGRGNYGYTF. DNA for the CDR3: TGCAGTGCTAGAGTGGGCCGGGGGAACTATGGCTACACCTTC. The chain recombines TRBV20-1 with TRBJ1-2; the D gene is possibly TRBD1 (5 bases). This CDR3 comprises 14 residues. The germline CDR1 and CDR2 sequences are DFQATT and SNEGSKA (reference sequence). Trimming removed 1 base from V and 2 bases from J, with 11 bases in between.

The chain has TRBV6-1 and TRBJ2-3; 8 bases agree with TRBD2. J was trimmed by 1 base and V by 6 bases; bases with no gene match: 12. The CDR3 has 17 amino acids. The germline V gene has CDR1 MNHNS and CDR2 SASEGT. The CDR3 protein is CASRGWGQAGGTDTQYF. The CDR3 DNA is TGTGCCAGCAGGGGGTGGGGTCAAGCGGGAGGCACAGATACGCAGTATTTT.

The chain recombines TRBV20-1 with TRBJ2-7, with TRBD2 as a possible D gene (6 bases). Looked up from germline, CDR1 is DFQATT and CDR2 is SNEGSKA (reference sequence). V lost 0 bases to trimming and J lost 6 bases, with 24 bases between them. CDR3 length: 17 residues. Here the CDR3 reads CSARDIGGASLGGEQYF. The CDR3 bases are TGCAGTGCTAGAGATATCGGAGGGGCCTCCCTGGGCGGCGAGCAGTACTTC.

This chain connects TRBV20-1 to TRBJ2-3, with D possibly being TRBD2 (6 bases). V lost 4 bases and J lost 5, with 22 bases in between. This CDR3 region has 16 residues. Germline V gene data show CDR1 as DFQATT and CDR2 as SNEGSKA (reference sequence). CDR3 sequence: CSATKRRGGWEDTQYF. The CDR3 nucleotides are TGCAGTGCTACCAAGCGGAGGGGCGGGTGGGAAGATACGCAGTATTTT.

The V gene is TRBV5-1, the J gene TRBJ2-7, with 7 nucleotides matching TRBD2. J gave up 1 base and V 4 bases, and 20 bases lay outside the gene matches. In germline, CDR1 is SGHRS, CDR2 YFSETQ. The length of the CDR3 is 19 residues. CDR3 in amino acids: CASSLRGVAEGLLSYEQYF. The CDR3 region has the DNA TGCGCCAGCAGCCTACGGGGGGTAGCGGAGGGCCTCCTATCCTACGAGCAGTACTTC.